Shown below are 13 T cell receptor beta chains from a single sample sequenced in a study of post-analysis software for immune sequencing data (dated by TCRdb to 2014 to 2015). Libraries were made using PCR. The instrument given in TCRdb is Illumina HiSeq 2500. Unique molecular identifiers were incorporated into TCR beta cDNA libraries to reduce PCR and sequencing biases. In TCRdb, the public reads were trimmed at Q25 with fastp and aligned with MiXCR, with productive beta chains retained. Each entry merges the rows of one CDR3 protein and shows their most common DNA and genes. Here the sample has hundreds of thousands of distinct CDR3 sequences; about 32% occur a single time. The ten largest clonotypes hold around 0.56% of the sample. General conclusions and limits of the study: Patients showed significantly higher frequencies than controls for a handful of TRBV segments, among them TRBV5-6, TRBV5-1 and TRBV20-1.

Their antigen targets remain unknown. The sample was blood. The source is a girl aged 5-17 years with multiple sclerosis.

The chain carries TRBV10-3 and TRBJ2-1; possibly TRBD1 for D (6 bases). Trimming removed 6 bases from V and 10 bases from J, with 22 bases in between. Germline V CDR1 and CDR2: ENHRY, SYGVKD. The CDR3 spans 15 residues. CDR3 coding DNA: TGTGCCATCAGAACCACCGGGGACACCCCCTACGAGCAGTTCTTC. Translation: CAIRTTGDTPYEQFF.

This clonotype was counted ten times or more. The genes are TRBV20-1 and TRBJ2-5; D gene uncertain. This CDR3 has 13 amino acids. CDR1 and CDR2 from the germline V gene are DFQATT and SNEGSKA (reference sequence). The germline V and J ends were trimmed by 2 bases and 5 bases, with 12 bases remaining between them. CDR3 nucleotides: TGCAGTGCTAGATGGGCGAGCTGGGAGACCCAGTACTTC. The encoded protein is CSARWASWETQYF.

This clonotype has only a few counts. The chain employs TRBV20-1 and TRBJ2-1, with 12 positions matching TRBD2. This CDR3 has 15 amino acids. The germline gives CDR1 DFQATT, CDR2 SNEGSKA (reference sequence). V shed 2 bases and J 8 bases; nucleotides not matched to a gene: 7. This CDR3 is CSARSPSGRGDEQFF. The CDR3 DNA reads as TGCAGTGCTAGATCTCCTAGCGGGAGGGGGGATGAGCAGTTCTTC.

The rearrangement joins TRBV29-1 to TRBJ2-1; D tentatively reads TRBD1 or TRBD2 (6 bases each). The V end was cut by 2 bases, the J end by 5 bases, with 13 bases between. CDR1 is SQVTM, CDR2 ANQGSEA, per germline. This CDR3 region has 14 residues. The CDR3 region is CSVERQGTHNEQFF. The CDR3 DNA is TGCAGCGTTGAACGGCAGGGGACTCACAATGAGCAGTTCTTC.

The rearrangement links TRBV20-1 to TRBJ2-5; no clear D. The CDR3 is 13 amino acids. Trimming left V 2 bases short and J 0 bases short, with 7 bases between. In germline, CDR1 is DFQATT, CDR2 SNEGSKA (reference sequence). CDR3 region: CSARLFNQETQYF. The CDR3 coding sequence is TGCAGTGCTAGATTGTTCAACCAAGAGACCCAGTACTTC.

This clonotype came up a few times. The chain links TRBV29-1 to TRBJ2-1, with D perhaps matching TRBD1 (5 bases). The CDR3 loop spans 14 amino acids. Between the trimmed V and J ends, which lost 2 bases and 6 bases, there was a span of 14 bases. CDR1 and CDR2 (germline): SQVTM, ANQGSEA. The CDR3 DNA is TGCAGCGTTGAAAGTTTGGGTCAGGGCAATGAGCAGTTCTTC. Encoded protein: CSVESLGQGNEQFF.

Remarks on this clonotype: A clone one base away is much larger, so this may be a read error. The chain is built from TRBV9 and TRBJ2-3, with 8 bases aligning to TRBD1. Germline CDR1 and CDR2: SGDLS and YYNGEE. The CDR3 sequence is 15 residues long. The CDR3 DNA reads as TGTGCCAGCAGCGTTGGGACAGGAGGCACAGATATGCAGTATTTT. Translating gives CASSVGTGGTDMQYF.

The rearrangement uses TRBV29-1 and TRBJ2-2; D gene unclear. The CDR3 totals 13 residues. Germline V gene lookup returns CDR1 SQVTM and CDR2 ANQGSEA. Trimming removed 7 bases from V and 2 bases from J, with 11 bases in between. The CDR3 DNA reads as TGCAGCGCAAGGCAGAGTAACACCGGGGAGCTGTTTTTT. Its protein is CSARQSNTGELFF.

The chain employs TRBV20-1 and TRBJ2-5; D not resolved. Looked up from germline, CDR1 is DFQATT and CDR2 is SNEGSKA (reference sequence). The CDR3 has 12 residues. V gave up 7 bases and J gave up 2 bases, with 11 bases separating them. In DNA, the CDR3 is TGCAGTGTGAGGACCGTGCAAGAGACCCAGTACTTC. Translated: CSVRTVQETQYF.

Concerning this clonotype itself: A read error may account for a junction end that differs from germline. This chain connects TRBV28 to TRBJ2-7, with 11 bases matching TRBD2. This CDR3 has 18 amino acids. Germline V gene sequence: CDR1 MDHEN, CDR2 SYDVKM. This CDR3 is CASSLNSGRAISSYEQCF. The CDR3 bases are TGTGCCAGCAGTTTGAATAGCGGGAGGGCAATTAGCTCCTACGAGCAGTGCTTC.

The chain has TRBV7-9 and TRBJ2-3; D not certain. CDR3 size: 15 residues. CDR1 is SEHNR, CDR2 FQNEAQ, per germline (reference sequence). Trimming removed 5 bases at V and 2 bases at J, with 14 bases between. CDR3 amino acids: CASSPALVYTDTQYF. The CDR3 DNA sequence: TGTGCCAGCAGCCCGGCGCTAGTATACACAGATACGCAGTATTTT.

This clonotype was picked up one time. The CDR3 coding sequence is TGCAGTGCTAGAAATGCGGGGGGCGCGTACCAAGAGACCCAGTACTTC. It encodes CSARNAGGAYQETQYF. V gene TRBV20-1 combines with J gene TRBJ2-5, with 8 bases matching TRBD2. There are 16 residues in the CDR3. Germline V CDR1 and CDR2: DFQATT, SNEGSKA (reference sequence). V lost 2 bases to trimming and J lost 0 bases; unmatched junction nucleotides: 8.

This sequence joins TRBV20-1 and TRBJ1-2; 7 bases align to TRBD1. Germline CDR1 reads DFQATT; CDR2 reads SNEGSKA (reference sequence). The CDR3 is 13 amino acids. Trimming at V came to 3 bases and at J to 5 bases, leaving 6 bases not matched to a gene. In DNA, the CDR3 is TGCAGTGCTAGCACGGGACAGCCTTATGGCTACACCTTC. This encodes CSASTGQPYGYTF.